The clone carrying this T cell receptor (beta chain) was seen more than once but under ten times. Trimming removed 2 bases from V and 1 base from J, with 14 bases in between. CDR3 length: 15 residues. Germline CDR1 GTSNPN, CDR2 SVGIG (reference sequence). These data originate in a study of glioma-infiltrating T cells after dendritic cell vaccination. Looking at the study overall: Dendritic cell vaccination trial patients had either newly diagnosed or recurrent glioblastoma.

Method: immunoSEQ multiplex PCR; TCRdb's copy keeps in-frame clones and lacks some. The table shows tens of thousands of clones, with about 80% occurring only once. This sequence originates from a human donor with glioblastoma. The chain joins TRBV30 to TRBJ1-1; possibly TRBD1 for D (6 bases). The sequencing here drew on blood, taken before dendritic cell vaccination. The CDR3 spells CAWSFLRDTNTEAFF. CDR3 DNA: TGTGCCTGGAGTTTCCTCCGGGACACGAACACTGAAGCTTTCTTT.